The clone carrying this TCR beta chain was found once. Its matching antigen is unknown. This sample is drawn from a study of CD4 T cells in relation to SARS-CoV-2 and coronaviruses. CD4+ T cells from unexposed donors were obtained before the COVID-19 pandemic (2011-2018). After ten to eleven days of culture, CD4+ T cells were isolated. Testing used SARS-CoV-2 S/N and four cold-coronavirus spikes on unexposed-donor CD4+ T cells, cells permitting. This CDR3 is built from 14 residues. Per germline, CDR1 KGHSH and CDR2 LQKENI. The V and J ends lost 9 bases and 5 bases, in that order; junction bases with no gene match: 8. Study-wide results and caveats: Monoreactive clones expanded significantly more to SARS-CoV-2 than crossreactive clones did. No crossreactivity against non-spike viral proteins was tested here.

Measured with immunoSEQ multiplex PCR; TCRdb has only the in-frame clones, and not every one. This sample yields 25,000 or so clones, of which more than 60% are seen a single time; over 9.5% belongs to the top ten. What was sequenced was CD4+ T cells from PBMCs, cultured in vitro. V gene TRBV18 combines with J gene TRBJ2-2; TRBD1 matches at 8 bases. This TCR was recovered from a human donor in good health. The chain's CDR3 is CASNRGMETGELFF. As DNA, the CDR3 is TGTGCCAGTAACAGGGGGATGGAGACCGGGGAGCTGTTTTTT.